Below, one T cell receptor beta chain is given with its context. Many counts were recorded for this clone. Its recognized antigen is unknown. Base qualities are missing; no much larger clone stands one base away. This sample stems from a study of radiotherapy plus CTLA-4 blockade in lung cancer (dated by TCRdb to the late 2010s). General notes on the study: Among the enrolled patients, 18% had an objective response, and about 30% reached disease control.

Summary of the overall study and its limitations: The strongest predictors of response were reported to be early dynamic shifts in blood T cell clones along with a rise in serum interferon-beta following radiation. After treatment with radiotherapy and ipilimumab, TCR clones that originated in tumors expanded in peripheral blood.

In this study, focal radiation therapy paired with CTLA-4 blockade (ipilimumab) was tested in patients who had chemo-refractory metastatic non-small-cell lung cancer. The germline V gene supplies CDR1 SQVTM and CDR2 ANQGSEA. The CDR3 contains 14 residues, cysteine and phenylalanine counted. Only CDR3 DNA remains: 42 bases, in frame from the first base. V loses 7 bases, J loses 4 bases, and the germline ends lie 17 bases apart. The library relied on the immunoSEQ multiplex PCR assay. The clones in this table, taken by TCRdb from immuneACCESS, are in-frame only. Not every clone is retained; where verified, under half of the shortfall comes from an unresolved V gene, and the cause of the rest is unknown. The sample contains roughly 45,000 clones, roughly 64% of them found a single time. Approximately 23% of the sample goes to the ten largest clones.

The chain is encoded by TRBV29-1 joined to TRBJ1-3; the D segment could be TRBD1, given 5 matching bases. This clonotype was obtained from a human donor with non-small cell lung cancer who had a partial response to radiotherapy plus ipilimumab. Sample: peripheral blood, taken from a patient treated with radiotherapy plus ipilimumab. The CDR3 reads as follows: CSAQKDNGGNTIYF. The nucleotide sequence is TGCAGCGCCCAGAAGGACAATGGGGGAAACACCATATATTTT.